The clone carrying this T cell receptor beta chain has a single count. The target antigen is unknown. V shed 4 bases, J shed 4 bases, and the junction held 13 bases outside the gene matches. Looked up from germline, CDR1 is SGHRS and CDR2 is YFSETQ. There are 16 residues in the CDR3. The data were taken from a study of shared clonotypes between healthy human individuals. Findings of the study overall: The naive CD4 repertoires of a handful of donors were compared, and about 5% of clonotypes were shared.

Each replicate PCR on the sorted subsets used 150 to 200 ng DNA (around 30,000 T cell genomes). The table came from immunoSEQ multiplex PCR; TCRdb's copy has only in-frame clones and leaves some out. The sample has under 550,000 clones; 90% to 96% are singletons. The sequence came from a woman in her 30s in good health. The sequencing input was naive CD4+ T cells sorted from blood. The subset here: CD45RA+ positively selected. This chain uses TRBV5-1 with TRBJ2-7; 8 positions match TRBD1. This chain's CDR3 is CASSPDRTGKGYEQYF. The CDR3 coding sequence is TGCGCCAGCAGCCCAGATCGGACAGGGAAGGGGTACGAGCAGTACTTC. The full variable domain, rest sourced from reference TRBV5-1 and TRBJ2-7, is KAGVTQTPRYLIKTRGQQVTLSCSPISGHRSVSWYQQTPGQGLQFLFEYFSETQRNKGNFPGRFSGRQFSNSRSEMNVSTLELGDSALYLCASSPDRTGKGYEQYFGPGTRLTVT.